This record looks at one T cell receptor (beta chain) sequence and its context. It lacks a known antigen. Base qualities are not at hand, and no much larger clone is one base apart. Inclusive of the bounding cysteine and phenylalanine, the CDR3 is 14 residues long. Here the CDR3 DNA is all that survives: 42 bases in frame from base 1. Sequences SQVTM (CDR1) and ANQGSEA (CDR2) are obtained from the germline V gene. Trimming accounts for 5 bases at V and 0 bases at J, while the number of junction bases matched to no gene is 4. The data originate from a study of T cell changes during pregnancy in multiple sclerosis (dated by TCRdb to between 2018 and 2020). Context from the whole study: In women with multiple sclerosis, the researchers looked at how the T cell repertoire shifted as pregnancy progressed.

Libraries were constructed by the immunoSEQ multiplex PCR assay. TCRdb retrieved this table from immuneACCESS and kept in-frame rearrangements only. Not all clones are present; in checked studies, unresolved V genes account for under half, and no reason is known for the remainder. The table for this sample lists over 80,000 clones; just over 90% of them were counted only once. The top ten hold 0.7% to 0.9% of the sample. The specimen comprised peripheral blood, sampled in the second trimester of pregnancy. The V and J segments used are TRBV29-1 and TRBJ2-1; 7 bases in the middle match TRBD2. The receptor was isolated from a female donor in good health, enrolled as a control in a pregnancy study. The CDR3 amino acid sequence is: CSVLAGVSYNEQFF. The DNA sequence is TGCAGCGTTCTGGCGGGAGTCTCCTACAATGAGCAGTTCTTC.